One and the same sample provided the 9 T cell receptor beta chains below, sequenced in a study of T cells in Graves' hyperthyroidism and ophthalmopathy. Using RNA transcripts as the source, TCR beta CDR3 regions were amplified. First-round RT-PCR with HTBI primers amplified the TCR CDR3 region. From the multiplex PCR reads, TCRdb called clonotypes with MiXCR, one entry per CDR3 protein. In the table there are more than 550,000 distinct CDR3 sequences, roughly 17% of which are singletons. The material sequenced was blood. Source of these receptors: a man aged 50-60 years with Graves' hyperthyroidism.

The rearrangement uses TRBV20-1 and TRBJ2-7; 7 nucleotides align to TRBD1. The V segment lost 0 bases and the J segment 3 bases; nucleotides outside the gene matches: 5. Germline CDR1 is DFQATT and CDR2 is SNEGSKA (reference sequence). The CDR3 runs to 14 residues. The CDR3 region is CSARDFQGDYEQYF. In DNA, the CDR3 is TGCAGTGCTAGAGATTTCCAGGGGGACTACGAGCAGTACTTC.

This clonotype was counted between two and nine times. This chain joins TRBV29-1 and TRBJ1-2; D gene uncertain. The CDR3 is 13 amino acids. The V and J ends lost 0 bases and 1 base respectively, with 6 bases between them. Germline V gene sequence: CDR1 SQVTM, CDR2 ANQGSEA. This CDR3 is CSVEERRNYGYTF. The CDR3 DNA is TGCAGCGTTGAAGAACGGCGTAACTATGGCTACACCTTC.

The V call is TRBV28, the J call TRBJ2-7; TRBD1 matches at 9 bases. Germline trimming cut 7 bases from V and 2 bases from J; bases unmatched to any gene: 3. This CDR3 spans 13 amino acids. Germline CDR1 and CDR2: MDHEN and SYDVKM. The CDR3 loop reads CASTWTGAYEQYF. DNA of the CDR3: TGTGCCAGCACTTGGACAGGGGCCTACGAGCAGTACTTC.

This clonotype was observed at least ten times. CDR3 sequence: CASSFSGSYNEQFF. The CDR3 nucleotides read TGTGCCAGCAGCTTTAGCGGGTCCTACAATGAGCAGTTCTTC. The J gene is TRBJ2-1, the V gene TRBV7-6, with 7 nucleotides matching TRBD2. Trimming at V came to 3 bases and at J to 1 base, leaving 0 bases not matched to a gene. The CDR3 is 14 amino acids. Germline-derived CDR1 and CDR2 are SGHVS and FNYEAQ. Full variable domain (outside the CDR3, taken from reference TRBV7-6 and TRBJ2-1): GAGVSQSPRYKVTKRGQDVALRCDPISGHVSLYWYRQALGQGPEFLTYFNYEAQQDKSGLPNDRFSAERPEGSISTLTIQRTEQRDSAMYRCASSFSGSYNEQFFGPGTRLTVL.

This clonotype was observed a few times. A much bigger clone sits one base away, suggesting this may be a read error. The CDR3 DNA reads as TGTGCCAGCAGCACAAGTGTAAGCTCCGACGAGCAGTACTTC. Translation gives CASSTSVSSDEQYF. V and J are TRBV11-2 and TRBJ2-7; D gene ambiguous. Germline V gene sequence: CDR1 SGHAT, CDR2 FQNNGV. CDR3 size: 14 residues.

Many counts were recorded for this clonotype. CDR3 sequence: CASSQDRARGDLYNEQFF. CDR3 DNA: TGCGCCAGCAGCCAAGATCGGGCCAGAGGGGACTTATACAATGAGCAGTTCTTC. The J gene is TRBJ2-1, the V gene TRBV4-3, with D tentatively TRBD2 (6 bases). From germline, CDR1 is LGHNA and CDR2 YSLEER. CDR3 length: 18 residues. Trimming took off 0 bases at V and 4 bases at J, with 19 bases between the two ends.

This clonotype has more than one count but fewer than ten. This chain links TRBV7-2 with TRBJ2-3, with a tentative D call TRBD2 (6 bases). This CDR3 contains 18 residues. V was cut by 11 bases and J by 1 base, with 28 bases left in between. CDR1 is SGHTA, CDR2 FQGNSA, per germline. The CDR3 here is CAGPTRYGSTGGTDTQYF. CDR3 DNA sequence: TGTGCCGGGCCGACTCGCTATGGTTCCACGGGGGGCACAGATACGCAGTATTTT.

Comment on this clonotype: Just one base apart from a much larger clone, this may be a read error. The chain joins TRBV29-1 to TRBJ2-2, with D hard to call. The CDR3 has 13 residues. V was trimmed by 2 bases and J by 2 bases, leaving 6 bases between them. Germline CDR1 and CDR2: SQVTM and ANQGSEA. CDR3 sequence (DNA): TGCAGCGTTGAAACGGAAAACACCGGGGAGCTGTTTTTT. Its translation is CSVETENTGELFF.

J is TRBJ2-1 and V is TRBV6-1; 13 bases are a match to TRBD2. From germline, CDR1 is MNHNS and CDR2 SASEGT. Trimming cost V 6 bases and J 4 bases; bases outside gene matches: 15. This CDR3 comprises 19 residues. The CDR3 coding sequence is TGTGCCAGCAGCCATTCGATTCGGACTAGCGGGAGTAGGTACAATGAGCAGTTCTTC. It yields the protein CASSHSIRTSGSRYNEQFF.